The entry below describes one T cell receptor beta chain. Its antigen remains unknown. This sample is part of a study of T cell repertoires in cytomegalovirus infection. Across the study: CMV infection together with matching HLA type was indicated by public TCR beta signatures.

TCRdb re-called the reads through MiXCR, storing one row per CDR3 protein. Of 100,000 or so distinct CDR3 sequences in the sample, 23% were seen once. Trimming pared 4 bases from V and 0 bases from J, leaving 9 bases between. The CDR3 runs to 15 residues. Germline CDR1 is MNHNY and CDR2 is SVGAGI (reference sequence). Broader study findings: Cumulated frequencies of public TCR beta families served to identify carriers of CMV plus the relevant HLA. Clonotypes of TCR beta that were HLA-C-restricted and CMV-specific dominated the ex vivo response.

The TCR comes from a human donor in good health (CMV status not recorded). Some clones in this sample may be carry-over from other donors' samples. Sequencing was performed on CD8+ T cells from PBMCs. This chain connects TRBV6-6 to TRBJ2-2; tentative D call: TRBD1 (5 bases). The CDR3 region has the DNA TGTGCCAGCAGTTTGGGGCGAGCGAACACCGGGGAGCTGTTTTTT. Amino acids: CASSLGRANTGELFF.